The source of this T cell receptor (beta chain) is a study of CD8 T cells in ankylosing spondylitis. General study points: A TCR beta motif made of about eight highly homologous variants seemed typical of ankylosing spondylitis blood. CD8+ cells made up the disease-linked clones, which were relatively rare in peripheral blood. Enrichment of disease-linked clones was reportedly significant in matched ankylosing spondylitis synovial fluid. Earlier studies detected some motif variants in reactive arthritis synovial fluid and blood.

The V segment lost 5 bases and the J segment 4 bases; nucleotides outside the gene matches: 5. CDR3 length: 16 amino acids. Germline V gene lookup returns CDR1 MGHDK and CDR2 SYGVNS. In this sample, this clonotype turned up many times. Its antigen is currently unknown. A quantitative 5'-RACE method, one with molecular barcodes, was used to make TCR beta libraries. One entry per CDR3 protein, called by TCRdb with MiXCR from the 5' RACE reads. The repertoire holds 200,000 to 250,000 distinct CDR3 sequences, with about 7% as singletons. The sequenced sample was blood, either unsorted or a sorted T cell fraction (not recorded which). The gene calls are TRBV25-1 and TRBJ2-4, with 13 bases fitting TRBD2. The TCR sequence derives from a male donor with ankylosing spondylitis. The CDR3: CASSKTSGRWKNIQYF. CDR3 sequence (DNA): TGTGCCAGCAGTAAGACTAGCGGGAGGTGGAAAAACATTCAGTACTTC.